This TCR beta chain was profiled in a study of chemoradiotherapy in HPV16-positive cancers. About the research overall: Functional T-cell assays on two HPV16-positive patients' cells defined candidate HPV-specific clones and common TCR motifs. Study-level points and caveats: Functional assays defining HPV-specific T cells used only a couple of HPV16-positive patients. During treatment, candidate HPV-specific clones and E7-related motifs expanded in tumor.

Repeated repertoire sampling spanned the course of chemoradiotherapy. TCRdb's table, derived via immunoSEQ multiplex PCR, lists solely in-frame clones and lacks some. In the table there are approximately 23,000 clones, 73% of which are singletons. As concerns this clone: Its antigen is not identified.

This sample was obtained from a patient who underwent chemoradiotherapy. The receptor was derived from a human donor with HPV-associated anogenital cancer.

CDR3 sequence (DNA): TGTGCCAGCAGCCAAGATCAGCGGACACCCCTCCACTTT. Amino acid sequence: CASSQDQRTPLHF. This chain links TRBV14 with TRBJ1-6; D gene unclear. The CDR3 has 13 residues. Trimming left V 0 bases short and J 11 bases short, with 8 bases between. In germline, CDR1 is SGHDN, CDR2 FVKESK. Combining the CDR3 with reference TRBV14 and TRBJ1-6 gives the whole variable domain EAGVTQFPSHSVIEKGQTVTLRCDPISGHDNLYWYRRVMGKEIKFLLHFVKESKQDESGMPNNRFLAERTGGTYSTLKVQPAELEDSGVYFCASSQDQRTPLHFGNGTRLTVT.